The 11 T cell receptor beta chains below all came from one sample that was sequenced in a study of blood T cell repertoires in COVID-19. The assay was immunoSEQ multiplex PCR, and TCRdb's table has in-frame clones only and misses some. The table shows a few hundred thousand clones, with 86% occurring only once. The specimen sequenced was peripheral blood. These receptors were obtained from a man between 35 and 55 years old who had recovered from COVID-19.

This clone has just a few counts. The chain employs TRBV7-9 and TRBJ2-1, with D perhaps matching TRBD1 (6 bases). The CDR3 is 16 residues long. Germline assignment: CDR1 SEHNR and CDR2 FQNEAQ (reference sequence). The V end lost 4 bases, the J end lost 0 bases, and 13 bases lay between the germline ends. CDR3: CASSWARGSSYNEQFF. CDR3 nucleotide sequence: TGTGCCAGCAGCTGGGCTAGGGGGAGCTCCTACAATGAGCAGTTCTTC.

The V gene is TRBV18, the J gene TRBJ2-1; the D gene is possibly TRBD2 (6 bases). This CDR3 comprises 16 residues. Looked up from germline, CDR1 is KGHSH and CDR2 is LQKENI. V was shortened by 1 base and J by 7 bases, with 17 bases between the two germline ends. The CDR3 nucleotides are TGTGCCAGCTCACCACGACTAGTCCTGATTAAAAATGAGCAGTTCTTC. Translation gives CASSPRLVLIKNEQFF.

The chain is built from TRBV4-1 and TRBJ1-6; no firm D call. V lost 4 bases and J 0 bases, leaving 10 bases between the germline ends. CDR1 MGHRA and CDR2 YSYEKL come from the germline V gene. The CDR3 has 16 residues. The CDR3 sequence is CASSLEQSSYNSPLHF. CDR3 coding DNA: TGCGCCAGCAGCCTAGAACAGAGCTCCTATAATTCACCCCTCCACTTT.

The V call is TRBV7-6, the J call TRBJ1-1; perhaps TRBD1 as D (6 bases). This CDR3 has 13 residues. Deletions cut 1 base from V and 5 bases from J, with 8 bases between. Germline CDR1 SGHVS, CDR2 FNYEAQ. The CDR3 reads CASSLDRATEAFF. The CDR3 bases are TGTGCCAGCAGCTTAGACAGGGCTACTGAAGCTTTCTTT.

This rearrangement joins TRBV9 to TRBJ2-7; 8 nucleotides line up with TRBD2. This CDR3 spans 13 amino acids. In germline, CDR1 is SGDLS, CDR2 YYNGEE. V was clipped by 0 bases and J by 7 bases; unmatched bases: 3. The CDR3 coding sequence is TGTGCCAGCAGCGTAGTGGCTAGCGGGGAGCAGTACTTC. The encoded protein is CASSVVASGEQYF.

The genes are TRBV14 and TRBJ2-6, with unresolved D. CDR1 is SGHDN and CDR2 is FVKESK in the germline V gene. This CDR3 spans 20 amino acids. V lost 0 bases and J 0 bases, leaving 18 bases between the germline ends. CDR3 residues: CASSQDGGPGARSGANVLTF. The CDR3 DNA is TGTGCCAGCAGCCAAGACGGTGGTCCAGGTGCCCGCTCTGGGGCCAACGTCCTGACTTTC.

This chain uses TRBV4-1 with TRBJ2-1; 9 nucleotides align to TRBD2. CDR1 and CDR2 (germline): MGHRA, YSYEKL. The CDR3 covers 15 residues. V lost 3 bases, J lost 8 bases, and 8 bases stayed unmatched. The CDR3 nucleotides read TGCGCCAGCAGCCATACCGCGGGAGGGGGGGATGAGCAGTTCTTC. Translating gives CASSHTAGGGDEQFF.

V gene TRBV5-4 combines with J gene TRBJ2-5, with 7 bases that match TRBD2. CDR1 is SGHNT, CDR2 YYREEE, per germline (reference sequence). There are 15 residues in the CDR3. The trim removed 3 bases at V and 3 bases at J, leaving 8 bases unmatched. CDR3 bases: TGTGCCAGCAGCTCTGGAAGCCTAGCGGAAGAGACCCAGTACTTC. This sequence encodes CASSSGSLAEETQYF.

The rearrangement links TRBV15 to TRBJ2-3; a weak D match, TRBD1 (6 bases). CDR3 length equals 13 residues. Deletions cut 9 bases from V and 0 bases from J, with 10 bases between. The germline V gene encodes CDR1 LNHNV and CDR2 YYDKDF (reference sequence). The chain's CDR3 is CATGQFSTDTQYF. Written as DNA, the CDR3 is TGTGCCACAGGACAGTTTAGCACAGATACGCAGTATTTT.

This clone has only a few counts. The chain uses TRBV19 and TRBJ2-3, with D possibly TRBD1 on 7 matching bases. The V gene lost 6 bases and the J gene lost 1 base, with 11 bases spanning the gap. Germline values: CDR1 LNHDA, CDR2 SQIVND (reference sequence). This CDR3 is built from 14 residues. The CDR3 region is CASRVRGGTDTQYF. The CDR3 bases are TGTGCCAGTAGAGTCAGGGGGGGCACAGATACGCAGTATTTT.

The chain employs TRBV7-2 and TRBJ2-1, with 14 bases that match TRBD2. V lost 5 bases to trimming and J lost 6 bases; unmatched junction nucleotides: 3. CDR1 SGHTA and CDR2 FQGNSA come from the germline V gene. The CDR3 extends over 15 amino acids. CDR3 protein: CASSPGLAGVNEQFF. For the CDR3, the DNA is TGTGCCAGCAGCCCGGGACTAGCGGGAGTCAATGAGCAGTTCTTC.